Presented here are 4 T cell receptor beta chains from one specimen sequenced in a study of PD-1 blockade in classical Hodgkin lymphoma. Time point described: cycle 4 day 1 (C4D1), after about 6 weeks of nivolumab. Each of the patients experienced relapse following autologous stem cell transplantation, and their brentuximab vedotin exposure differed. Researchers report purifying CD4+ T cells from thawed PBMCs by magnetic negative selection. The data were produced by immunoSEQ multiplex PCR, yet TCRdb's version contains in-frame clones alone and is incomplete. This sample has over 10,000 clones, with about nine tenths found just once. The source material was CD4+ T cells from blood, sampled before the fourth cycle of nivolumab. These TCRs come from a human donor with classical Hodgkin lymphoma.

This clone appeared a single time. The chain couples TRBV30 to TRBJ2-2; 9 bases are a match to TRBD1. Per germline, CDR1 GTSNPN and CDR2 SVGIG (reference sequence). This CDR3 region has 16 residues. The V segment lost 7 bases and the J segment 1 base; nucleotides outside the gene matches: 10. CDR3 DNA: TGTGCCTCTTCTCGGGGACAGGGACGGAACACCGGGGAGCTGTTTTTT. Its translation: CASSRGQGRNTGELFF. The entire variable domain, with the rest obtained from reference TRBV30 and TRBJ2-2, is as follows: SQTIHQWPATLVQPVGSPLSLECTVEGTSNPNLYWYRQAAGRGLQLLFYSVGIGQISSEVPQNLSASRPQDRQFILSSKKLLLSDSGFYLCASSRGQGRNTGELFFGEGSRLTVL.

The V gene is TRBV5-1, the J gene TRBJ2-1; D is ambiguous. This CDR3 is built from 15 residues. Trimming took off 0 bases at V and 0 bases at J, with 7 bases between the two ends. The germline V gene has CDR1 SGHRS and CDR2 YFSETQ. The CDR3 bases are TGCGCCAGCAGCTTGGAGGGAAACTCCTACAATGAGCAGTTCTTC. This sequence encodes CASSLEGNSYNEQFF. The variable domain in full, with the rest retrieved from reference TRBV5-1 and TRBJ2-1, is KAGVTQTPRYLIKTRGQQVTLSCSPISGHRSVSWYQQTPGQGLQFLFEYFSETQRNKGNFPGRFSGRQFSNSRSEMNVSTLELGDSALYLCASSLEGNSYNEQFFGPGTRLTVL.

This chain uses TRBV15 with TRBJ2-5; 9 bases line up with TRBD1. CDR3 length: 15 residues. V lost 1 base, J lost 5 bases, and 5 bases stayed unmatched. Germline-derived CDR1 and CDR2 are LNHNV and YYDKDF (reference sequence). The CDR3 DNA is TGTGCCACCAGCAGAGGTCACAGGGGGCAGGAGACCCAGTACTTC. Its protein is CATSRGHRGQETQYF. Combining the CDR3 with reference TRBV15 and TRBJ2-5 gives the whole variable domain DAMVIQNPRYQVTQFGKPVTLSCSQTLNHNVMYWYQQKSSQAPKLLFHYYDKDFNNEADTPDNFQSRRPNTSFCFLDIRSPGLGDTAMYLCATSRGHRGQETQYFGPGTRLLVL.

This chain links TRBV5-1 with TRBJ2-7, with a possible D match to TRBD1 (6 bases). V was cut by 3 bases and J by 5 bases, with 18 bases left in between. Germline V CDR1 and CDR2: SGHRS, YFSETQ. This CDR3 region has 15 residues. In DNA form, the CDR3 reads TGCGCCAGCAGCTCCCAGCCGGCAGGGGAGAACGAGCAGTACTTC. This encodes CASSSQPAGENEQYF. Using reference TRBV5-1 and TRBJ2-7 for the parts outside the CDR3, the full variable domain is KAGVTQTPRYLIKTRGQQVTLSCSPISGHRSVSWYQQTPGQGLQFLFEYFSETQRNKGNFPGRFSGRQFSNSRSEMNVSTLELGDSALYLCASSSQPAGENEQYFGPGTRLTVT.